This T cell receptor (beta chain) came from a study of T cells in Graves' hyperthyroidism and ophthalmopathy. Regarding the study as a whole: The model predicted ophthalmopathy a median approximately 6 months before onset.

This clonotype was seen repeatedly, ten times or more. Its antigen is still unknown. The CDR3 regions of TCR beta were amplified from RNA transcripts. The TCR CDR3 first-round RT-PCR relied on the HTBI primer set. TCRdb reprocessed the multiplex PCR reads with MiXCR, giving one entry per CDR3 protein. The table includes roughly 750,000 distinct CDR3 sequences, less than 20% detected once. The CDR3 spans 16 residues. CDR1 and CDR2 (germline): SNHLY, FYNNEI. V lost 7 bases to trimming and J lost 4 bases, with 20 bases between them. Hyperthyroidism of Graves' type that showed no ophthalmopathy progression within 18 months was stable. Those patients with uncontrolled infection, other autoimmune disease, pregnancy or lactation were excluded.

The receptor was isolated from a man younger than 35 with Graves' hyperthyroidism. The rearrangement links TRBV2 to TRBJ1-5; no reliable D call. The specimen was blood. The CDR3 reads CASMRYWVSSNQPQHF. The CDR3 coding sequence is TGTGCCAGCATGCGATACTGGGTATCGAGTAATCAGCCCCAGCATTTT.